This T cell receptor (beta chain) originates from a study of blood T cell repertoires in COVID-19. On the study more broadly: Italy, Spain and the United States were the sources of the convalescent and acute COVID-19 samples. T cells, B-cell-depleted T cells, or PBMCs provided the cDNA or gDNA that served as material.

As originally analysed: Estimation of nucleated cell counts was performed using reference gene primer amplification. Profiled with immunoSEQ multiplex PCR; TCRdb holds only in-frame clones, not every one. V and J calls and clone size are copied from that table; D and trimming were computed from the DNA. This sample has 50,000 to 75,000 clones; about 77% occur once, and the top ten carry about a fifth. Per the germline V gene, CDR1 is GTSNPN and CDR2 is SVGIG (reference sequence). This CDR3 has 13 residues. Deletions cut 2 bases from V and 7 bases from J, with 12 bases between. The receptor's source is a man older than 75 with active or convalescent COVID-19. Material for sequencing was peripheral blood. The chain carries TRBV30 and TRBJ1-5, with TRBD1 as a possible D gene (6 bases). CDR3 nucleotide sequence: TGTGCCTGGAGTCGGGCAGGGGACCAGCCCCAGCATTTT. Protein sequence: CAWSRAGDQPQHF.